This T cell receptor (beta chain) was retrieved from a study of beta chain features in type 1 diabetes. Study findings and constraints: Since sequencing was performed on cDNA, cells with high TCR expression could be over-represented. Among type 1 diabetes patients, VDJ junctions had fewer insertions and more deletions. Across all four CD4+ subsets, people with type 1 diabetes showed modestly shorter TCRB CDR3s.

A sort by CD45RO/CCR7/CD25/CD127/CD95/CD27 yielded CD4+ naive, central memory, regulatory and stem cell-like memory cells. Reverse transcription of all isolated RNA meant that expressed TCRB transcripts were sequenced. This table comes from immunoSEQ multiplex PCR, and its TCRdb copy is limited to in-frame clones, with some not included. Among fewer than 250,000 clones listed, approximately 70% were seen once. This clone was counted only a few times. Its antigen remains unidentified. Trimming at V came to 4 bases and at J to 2 bases, leaving 5 bases not matched to a gene. The CDR3 consists of 14 residues. Looked up from germline, CDR1 is SQVTM and CDR2 is ANQGSEA.

The rearrangement joins TRBV29-1 to TRBJ1-2; 9 bases match TRBD1. Sequenced input: naive CD4+ T cells from blood. The sequence came from a man aged 25 to 45 in good health. The CDR3 DNA is TGCAGCGTTGCCCCGGGACAGGGCAACTATGGCTACACCTTC. This codes for CSVAPGQGNYGYTF. The variable domain in full, completed from reference TRBV29-1 and TRBJ1-2, reads SAVISQKPSRDICQRGTSLTIQCQVDSQVTMMFWYRQQPGQSLTLIATANQGSEATYESGFVIDKFPISRPNLTFSTLTVSNMSPEDSSIYLCSVAPGQGNYGYTFGSGTRLTVV.